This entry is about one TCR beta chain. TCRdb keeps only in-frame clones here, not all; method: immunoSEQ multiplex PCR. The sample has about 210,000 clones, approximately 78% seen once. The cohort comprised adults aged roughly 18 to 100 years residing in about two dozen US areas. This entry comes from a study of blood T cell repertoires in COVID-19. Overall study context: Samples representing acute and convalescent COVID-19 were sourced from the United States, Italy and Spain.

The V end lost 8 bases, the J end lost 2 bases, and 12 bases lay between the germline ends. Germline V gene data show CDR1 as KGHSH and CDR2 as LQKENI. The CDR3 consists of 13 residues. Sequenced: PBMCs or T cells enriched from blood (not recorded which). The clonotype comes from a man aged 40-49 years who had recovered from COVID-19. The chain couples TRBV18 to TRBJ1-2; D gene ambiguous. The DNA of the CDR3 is TGTGCCAGCGGGCCCAGCATAAACTATGGCTACACCTTC. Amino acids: CASGPSINYGYTF.